The rows below give T cell receptor beta chains drawn from one sample of a study of shared clonotypes between healthy human individuals. TCRdb keeps only in-frame clones here, not all; method: immunoSEQ multiplex PCR. This sample has 2,100,000 or so clones, with approximately 94% found just once. The material sequenced was naive CD4+ T cells sorted from blood. These receptors originate from a man younger than 35 in good health. Each CDR3 is given with its conserved first and last residue. The D gene is left open where the match is weak. Clone sizes are given selectively: once, few, many, or a class where the clone is expanded.

v_gene	abundance	j_gene	d_gene	CDR3aa	CDR3nt
TRBV7-9	-	TRBJ2-3	TRBD2	CASSPGTSGGTDTQYF	TGTGCCAGCAGCCCCGGGACTAGCGGGGGAACAGATACGCAGTATTTT
TRBV7-2	-	TRBJ2-7	TRBD2	CASSRTSGDLYEQYF	TGTGCCAGCAGCCGCACTAGCGGGGATCTATACGAGCAGTACTTC
TRBV6-1	-	TRBJ1-6	-	CASSDPSFYNSPLHF	TGTGCCAGCAGTGACCCCAGTTTCTATAATTCACCCCTCCACTTT
TRBV30	-	TRBJ1-4	-	CAWSDLNEKLFF	TGTGCCTGGAGCGATCTTAACGAAAAACTGTTTTTT
TRBV14	-	TRBJ2-7	-	CASSQVASLGEQYF	TGTGCCAGCAGCCAAGTTGCTAGCTTGGGAGAGCAGTACTTC
TRBV5-6	-	TRBJ1-2	-	CASSLGRGAYGYTF	TGTGCCAGCAGCTTGGGCAGGGGTGCCTATGGCTACACCTTC
TRBV18	-	TRBJ1-5	-	CASSPWQSQPQHF	TGTGCCAGCTCACCGTGGCAGAGTCAGCCCCAGCATTTT
TRBV5-1	-	TRBJ2-2	TRBD2	CASSLAASGSGELFF	TGCGCCAGCAGCTTGGCGGCTAGCGGGAGCGGGGAGCTGTTTTTT
TRBV5-1	-	TRBJ2-1	-	CASSSRDPWGQFF	TGCGCCAGCAGCTCTCGGGACCCCTGGGGGCAGTTCTTC
TRBV2	-	TRBJ2-7	-	CASRQGIYEQYF	TGTGCCAGCAGACAGGGAATCTACGAGCAGTACTTC
TRBV2	once	TRBJ1-5	-	CASSEASGASNQPQHF	TGTGCCAGCAGTGAAGCCTCTGGGGCGAGCAATCAGCCCCAGCATTTT
TRBV12-5	-	TRBJ2-1	TRBD2	CASGLMKLAGVGNEQFF	TGTGCTAGTGGTTTGATGAAACTAGCGGGAGTGGGTAATGAGCAGTTCTTC
TRBV11-2	-	TRBJ1-5	-	CASRGEGPQHF	TGTGCCAGCAGAGGGGAGGGGCCCCAGCATTTT
TRBV28	-	TRBJ1-2	-	CASSLSGEGGYTF	TGTGCCAGCAGTTTATCAGGGGAGGGCGGCTACACCTTC
TRBV18	-	TRBJ2-7	-	CASSPPAGSSYEQYF	TGTGCCAGCTCACCACCGGCGGGAAGCTCCTACGAGCAGTACTTC